Following are 21 T cell receptor beta chains from one sample sequenced in a study of regulatory T cells in long-lasting Graves disease. The TCR beta library used iRepertoire HTBI primers with Arm-PCR amplification of CDR3. TCRdb analysed the multiplex PCR reads with MiXCR anew, one entry per CDR3 protein. The profile covers roughly 610,000 distinct CDR3 sequences, with roughly 15% appearing a single time and approximately 12% taken by the ten largest. Time point here: newly diagnosed GD, antithyroid drugs for less than 3 months. RNA isolated from PBMCs was used to make the TCR library. These same data were also listed under a study on T cells in Graves' hyperthyroidism and ophthalmopathy.

Sequencing used peripheral blood mononuclear cells (PBMCs), obtained at new diagnosis, from a patient treated with antithyroid drugs. Source of these receptors: a man between 18 and 35 years old with Graves disease.

The rearrangement uses TRBV28 and TRBJ2-5; no clear D gene. From germline, CDR1 is MDHEN and CDR2 SYDVKM. This CDR3 has 12 residues. V was clipped by 4 bases and J by 5 bases, with 8 bases between them. This CDR3 is CASSSRVETQYF. CDR3 bases: TGTGCCAGCAGTTCCCGGGTTGAGACCCAGTACTTC.

This clonotype was seen only a few times. J is TRBJ1-1 and V is TRBV20-1; the match to TRBD1 covers 7 bases. The ends lost 1 base at V and 1 base at J; junction bases unmatched: 9. The CDR3 is 16 amino acids. The V gene's germline CDR1 is DFQATT and CDR2 SNEGSKA (reference sequence). This chain's CDR3 is CSARVRTGGTNTEAFF. The DNA of the CDR3 is TGCAGTGCTAGAGTTAGGACAGGAGGAACGAACACTGAAGCTTTCTTT.

This clonotype was recorded at least ten times. The chain links TRBV20-1 to TRBJ2-3; D might be TRBD1 or TRBD2, each matching 5 bases. Germline V gene data show CDR1 as DFQATT and CDR2 as SNEGSKA (reference sequence). Trimming left V 0 bases short and J 0 bases short, with 10 bases between. CDR3 size: 15 residues. CDR3 DNA: TGCAGTGCTAGAGATCATGGGGGAAGCACAGATACGCAGTATTTT. It codes for CSARDHGGSTDTQYF.

Many counts were recorded for this clonotype. A junction boundary mismatches the germline segment, possibly from a read error. CDR3 bases: TGTGCCAGCAGCAACGCCAGACTAGTGACATACGGGCAGTACTTC. This translates into CASSNARLVTYGQYF. The chain links TRBV12-3 or TRBV12-4 to TRBJ2-7; D may be TRBD2 (6 bases). The CDR3 has 15 amino acids.

Turning to this clonotype: Since the CDR3 does not end with the conserved phenylalanine or tryptophan, this likely comes from a read error. The chain uses TRBV27 and TRBJ1-2; no clear D. The CDR3 runs to 16 residues. Germline V lookup: CDR1 MNHEY, CDR2 SMNVEV (reference sequence). V dropped 6 bases and J dropped 0 bases, with 17 bases sitting between them. The CDR3 DNA is TGTGCCAGCAGATCCAATTTAGTCAGAGCTAACTATGGCTACACCCTC. This gives the protein CASRSNLVRANYGYTL.

This clonotype was counted ten times or more. V and J are TRBV5-5 and TRBJ2-1, with TRBD2 matching 8 bases. V lost 4 bases and J lost 8; bases outside the gene matches: 5. The CDR3 sequence is 13 residues long. Germline V gene sequence: CDR1 SGHKS, CDR2 YYEKEE (reference sequence). The CDR3 coding sequence is TGTGCCAGCAGCCACCCGGGGGGGGATGAGCAGTTCTTC. It encodes CASSHPGGDEQFF. The whole variable domain, remainder taken from reference TRBV5-5 and TRBJ2-1, is DAGVTQSPTHLIKTRGQQVTLRCSPISGHKSVSWYQQVLGQGPQFIFQYYEKEERGRGNFPDRFSARQFPNYSSELNVNALLLGDSALYLCASSHPGGDEQFFGPGTRLTVL.

This clonotype was recorded at least ten times. The CDR3 DNA is TGTGCCAGCAGTTACCGAACTCCCTCTTTGGGTAGCTCCTACGAGCAGTACTTC. Its translation: CASSYRTPSLGSSYEQYF. This rearrangement joins TRBV6-2 or TRBV6-3 to TRBJ2-7; D is unresolved. In germline, CDR1 is MNHEY, CDR2 SVGEGT. The CDR3 covers 18 residues. V dropped 2 bases and J dropped 0 bases, with 20 bases sitting between them.

A note on this clonotype: At one boundary the junction diverges from the germline segment, which might be a read error. The chain has TRBV11-2 and TRBJ2-7; D possibly corresponds to TRBD1 (6 bases). Germline values: CDR1 SGHAT, CDR2 FQNNGV. This CDR3 is 15 amino acids long. This chain's CDR3 is CATSLWQGSTYEQYF. DNA of the CDR3: TGTGCCACCAGCTTGTGGCAGGGGTCAACCTACGAGCAGTACTTC.

The genes are TRBV12-3 or TRBV12-4 and TRBJ2-3; 8 nucleotides match TRBD1. The V segment lost 5 bases and the J segment 4 bases; nucleotides outside the gene matches: 8. The CDR3 runs 15 residues. As DNA, the CDR3 is TGTGCCAGCAGTCAACTTAGGACAGGGCCAGATACGCAGTATTTT. As protein: CASSQLRTGPDTQYF.

In its sample, this clonotype was seen many times. The V and J genes are TRBV5-1 and TRBJ2-7, with a tentative D call TRBD1 (5 bases). The CDR3 length is 14 residues. Between the trimmed V and J ends, which lost 3 bases and 6 bases, there was a span of 16 bases. Germline CDR1 reads SGHRS; CDR2 reads YFSETQ. CDR3 sequence: CASSSAATAGEQYF. The CDR3 DNA sequence: TGCGCCAGCAGCTCCGCCGCGACAGCTGGCGAGCAGTACTTC.

In this sample, this clonotype turned up many times. The rearrangement uses TRBV29-1 and TRBJ2-7, with a tentative D call TRBD1 (6 bases). Germline V lookup: CDR1 SQVTM, CDR2 ANQGSEA. The CDR3 is made up of 14 amino acids. The ends were cut back, 7 bases at V and 1 base at J, with 17 bases in the middle. The CDR3 spells CSAGSGAVSYEQYF. The CDR3 bases are TGCAGCGCCGGATCAGGGGCAGTTTCCTACGAGCAGTACTTC.

Ten or more counts support this clonotype. The V and J genes are TRBV29-1 and TRBJ2-5; possible D gene TRBD2, 6 bases. V lost 4 bases and J lost 3, with 15 bases in between. This CDR3 contains 14 residues. Germline V gene sequence: CDR1 SQVTM, CDR2 ANQGSEA. CDR3 nucleotide sequence: TGCAGCGTTGCCCTCGGGACGGGAGAAGAGACCCAGTACTTC. Residues: CSVALGTGEETQYF.

J is TRBJ2-7 and V is TRBV14; D unclear. CDR3 length: 14 amino acids. Looked up from germline, CDR1 is SGHDN and CDR2 is FVKESK. Between the trimmed V and J ends, which lost 2 bases and 6 bases, there was a span of 14 bases. The CDR3 region is CASSQTDMWVEQYF. CDR3 coding DNA: TGTGCCAGCAGCCAAACGGATATGTGGGTCGAGCAGTACTTC.

This clonotype was observed many times. The chain uses TRBV29-1 and TRBJ2-3, with 8 bases that match TRBD2. V dropped 6 bases and J dropped 0; count of bases not matched to a gene: 2. Germline CDR1 and CDR2: SQVTM and ANQGSEA. The CDR3 is 13 residues long. CDR3 coding DNA: TGCAGCGTGAGCGGGGGAAGCACAGATACGCAGTATTTT. This gives the protein CSVSGGSTDTQYF.

This clonotype was picked up a small number of times. The CDR3 coding sequence is TGTGCCAGCAGCCCGGATCCGGGACTAGCGGCATTCCGCGACCCCTACGAGCAGTACTTC. This codes for CASSPDPGLAAFRDPYEQYF. The V gene is TRBV11-2, the J gene TRBJ2-7; 11 bases map to TRBD2. CDR1 and CDR2 from the germline V gene are SGHAT and FQNNGV. The CDR3 covers 20 residues. V gave up 5 bases and J gave up 2 bases; unmatched junction bases: 20.

This clonotype was detected only a few times. V gene TRBV12-3 or TRBV12-4 combines with J gene TRBJ1-3, with 8 bases matching TRBD1. V lost 5 bases, J lost 0 bases, and 9 bases stayed unmatched. The CDR3 has 17 amino acids. In DNA form, the CDR3 reads TGTGCCAGCAGTGGACAGGGTGTTTTGAGCTCTGGAAACACCATATATTTT. Protein sequence: CASSGQGVLSSGNTIYF.

The table lists this clonotype with a few counts. This sequence joins TRBV4-1 and TRBJ2-7; maybe TRBD1 (7 bases). Looked up from germline, CDR1 is MGHRA and CDR2 is YSYEKL. The CDR3 has 14 residues. V was clipped by 3 bases and J by 2 bases, with 11 bases between them. The CDR3 reads CASSQRDSTYEQYF. CDR3 nucleotides: TGCGCCAGCAGCCAGCGGGACAGCACCTACGAGCAGTACTTC.

The chain recombines TRBV7-3 with TRBJ2-1, with a tentative D call TRBD2 (6 bases). This CDR3 has 14 amino acids. Per the germline V gene, CDR1 is SGHTA and CDR2 is FQGTGA. Trimming removed 4 bases from V and 9 bases from J, with 16 bases in between. This CDR3 reads CASSSGLADSEQFF. The DNA for the CDR3 is TGTGCCAGCAGCTCGGGACTCGCTGACAGTGAGCAGTTCTTC. Based on the CDR3 plus reference TRBV7-3 and TRBJ2-1, the full variable domain is GAGVSQTPSNKVTEKGKYVELRCDPISGHTALYWYRQSLGQGPEFLIYFQGTGAADDSGLPNDRFFAVRPEGSVSTLKIQRTERGDSAVYLCASSSGLADSEQFFGPGTRLTVL.

The chain joins TRBV13 to TRBJ1-4; D might be TRBD1 (5 bases). The CDR3 contains 15 residues. Germline V CDR1 and CDR2: PRHDT, FYEKMQ (reference sequence). V was pared by 5 bases and J by 3 bases, with 13 bases between. The CDR3 spells CASSAGGTPNEKLFF. In DNA form, the CDR3 reads TGTGCCAGCAGCGCCGGTGGGACCCCTAATGAAAAACTGTTTTTT.

This chain connects TRBV5-1 to TRBJ1-6, with D uncertain. Germline V lookup: CDR1 SGHRS, CDR2 YFSETQ. Trimming stripped 0 bases from V and 7 bases from J, with 8 bases between. This CDR3 is built from 14 residues. Here the CDR3 DNA reads TGCGCCAGCAGCTTGGAGACGGAGAATTCACCCCTCCACTTT. Protein sequence: CASSLETENSPLHF.

In its sample, this clonotype was seen many times. The J gene is TRBJ2-7, the V gene TRBV11-2; 7 positions match TRBD1. Trimming at V came to 5 bases and at J to 0 bases, leaving 10 bases not matched to a gene. The CDR3 length is 16 residues. CDR1 and CDR2 (germline): SGHAT, FQNNGV. The CDR3 reads CASSPKRDRSSYEQYF. DNA of the CDR3: TGTGCCAGCAGCCCAAAACGGGACAGAAGCTCCTACGAGCAGTACTTC.